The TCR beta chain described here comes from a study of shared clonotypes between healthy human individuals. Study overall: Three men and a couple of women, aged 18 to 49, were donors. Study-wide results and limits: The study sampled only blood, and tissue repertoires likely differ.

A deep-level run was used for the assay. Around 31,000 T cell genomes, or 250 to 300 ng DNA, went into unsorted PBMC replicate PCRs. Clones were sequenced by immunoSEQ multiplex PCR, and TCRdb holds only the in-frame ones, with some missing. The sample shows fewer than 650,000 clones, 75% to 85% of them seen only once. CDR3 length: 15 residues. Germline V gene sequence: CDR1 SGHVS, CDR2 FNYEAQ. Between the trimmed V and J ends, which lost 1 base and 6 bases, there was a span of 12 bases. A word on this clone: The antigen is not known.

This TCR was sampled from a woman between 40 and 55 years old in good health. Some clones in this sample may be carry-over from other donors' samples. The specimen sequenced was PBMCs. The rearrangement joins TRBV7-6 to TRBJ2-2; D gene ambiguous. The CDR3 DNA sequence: TGTGCCAGCAGCTTAGGGAGCTTCCTCGCCGGGGAGCTGTTTTTT. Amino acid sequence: CASSLGSFLAGELFF.